The clone carrying this TCR beta chain came up a few times. This CDR3 spans 15 amino acids. Germline V gene sequence: CDR1 SGHAT, CDR2 FQDESV (reference sequence). Germline trimming cut 4 bases from V and 2 bases from J; bases unmatched to any gene: 5. CDR3-region Arm-PCR and iRepertoire HTBI primers produced the TCR beta libraries. TCRdb re-called the multiplex PCR reads through MiXCR, storing one row per CDR3 protein. The sample records approximately 400,000 distinct CDR3 sequences, about 15% being singletons. The time point is: newly diagnosed GD, antithyroid drugs for less than 3 months. RNA from PBMCs was the source of the TCR library. The sample originates from a study of regulatory T cells in long-lasting Graves disease. The same sample was also studied in work on T cells in Graves' hyperthyroidism and ophthalmopathy.

The rearrangement uses TRBV11-1 and TRBJ2-7; 10 bases align to TRBD1. Specimen: peripheral blood mononuclear cells (PBMCs), collected at new diagnosis, from a patient treated with antithyroid drugs. The TCR sequence derives from a middle-aged woman with Graves disease. In DNA form, the CDR3 reads TGTGCCAGCAGCTCCGGACAGGGGGGCACCTACGAGCAGTACTTC. It encodes CASSSGQGGTYEQYF.